This TCR beta chain stems from a study of OX40 agonist ivuxolimab in advanced cancers. Overall study: In three patients, partial responses were observed, one with hepatocellular carcinoma and two with cutaneous melanoma.

TCRdb keeps only in-frame clones here, not all; method: immunoSEQ multiplex PCR. The sample yields about 40,000 clones, 70% to 90% seen once. Concerning this clone itself: Its specificity is not known.

Study-wide results and limits: Circulating CD4+ and CD8+ T cells showed clonal expansion by week 6 at 0.1 to 3.0 mg/kg. Compared with CD4+, CD8+ T cells on average had more expanded clones.

J was trimmed by 3 bases and V by 6 bases; bases with no gene match: 4. Per the germline V gene, CDR1 is SGHAT and CDR2 is FQNNGV. The CDR3 has 14 amino acids. This receptor was obtained from an adult with an advanced solid tumor such as melanoma, head and neck, liver or kidney cancer. The V call is TRBV11-2, the J call TRBJ2-7; TRBD2 matches at 11 bases. Source: CD4+ or CD8+ T cells sorted from blood, taken in a trial of the OX40 agonist ivuxolimab. The CDR3 reads CASRGLAGGYEQYF. The CDR3 bases are TGTGCCAGCAGGGGTCTAGCGGGAGGCTACGAGCAGTACTTC.